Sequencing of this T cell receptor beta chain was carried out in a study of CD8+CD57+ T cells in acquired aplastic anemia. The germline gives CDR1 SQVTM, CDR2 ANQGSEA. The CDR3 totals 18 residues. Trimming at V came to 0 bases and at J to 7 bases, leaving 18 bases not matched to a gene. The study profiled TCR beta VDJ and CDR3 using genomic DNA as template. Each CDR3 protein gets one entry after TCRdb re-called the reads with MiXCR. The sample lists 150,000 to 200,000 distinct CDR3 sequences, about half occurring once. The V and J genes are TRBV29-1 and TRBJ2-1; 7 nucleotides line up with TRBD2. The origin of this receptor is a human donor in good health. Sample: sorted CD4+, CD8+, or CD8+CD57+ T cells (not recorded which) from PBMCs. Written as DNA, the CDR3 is TGCAGCGTTGAAGATGGATTTTTTGCGGGAGTAAACCTTAATGAGCAGTTCTTC. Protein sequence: CSVEDGFFAGVNLNEQFF.